The 17 T cell receptor beta chains listed next were all sequenced from one sample in a study of blood T cell repertoires in COVID-19. The assay was immunoSEQ multiplex PCR, and TCRdb's table has in-frame clones only and misses some. The table lists about 140,000 clones, over 70% of them singletons. The sample was peripheral blood. The receptors stem from a man between 60 and 70 years old with active or convalescent COVID-19.

The chain recombines TRBV5-4 with TRBJ2-1; 7 positions agree with TRBD1. Per germline, CDR1 SGHNT and CDR2 YYREEE (reference sequence). CDR3 length equals 15 residues. The trim removed 4 bases at V and 5 bases at J, leaving 9 bases unmatched. This CDR3 is CASSPEVGQHNEQFF. The CDR3 region has the DNA TGTGCCAGCAGCCCCGAAGTGGGACAGCACAATGAGCAGTTCTTC.

Remarks on this clone: This sample also contains other DNA sequences that code for the same CDR3. J is TRBJ1-1 and V is TRBV19; TRBD1 matches 9 bases. With 5 bases clipped from V and 2 bases from J, the junction kept 6 bases outside the gene matches. This CDR3 region has 15 residues. CDR1 is LNHDA and CDR2 is SQIVND in the germline V gene (reference sequence). The CDR3 nucleotides are TGTGCCAGTAGTCCCAGGACAGGGGTAAACACTGAAGCTTTCTTT. Its translation is CASSPRTGVNTEAFF.

This sequence joins TRBV19 and TRBJ2-3; 7 nucleotides line up with TRBD1. CDR3 length: 13 residues. The V gene's germline CDR1 is LNHDA and CDR2 SQIVND (reference sequence). The J segment lost 3 bases and the V segment lost 7 bases, leaving 4 bases of the junction unmatched. The CDR3: CASKRTGTDTQYF. The CDR3 nucleotides are TGTGCCAGTAAGAGGACAGGAACAGATACGCAGTATTTT.

The chain uses TRBV19 and TRBJ1-5; D not certain. Germline-derived CDR1 and CDR2 are LNHDA and SQIVND (reference sequence). Trimming cost V 4 bases and J 0 bases, with 13 bases left between them. This CDR3 contains 16 residues. The CDR3 reads CASSTPVKNSNQPQHF. The CDR3 region has the DNA TGTGCCAGTAGTACGCCAGTGAAAAATAGCAATCAGCCCCAGCATTTT.

The gene calls are TRBV12-2 and TRBJ1-1; no DNA check was done on the table's D call, TRBD1. TRBV12-2 is designated a pseudogene. This CDR3 is 19 amino acids long. CDR3 protein: CASRLVGTGPGALNTEAFF. The CDR3 DNA reads TGTGCAAGTCGCTTAGTAGGCACCGGGCCAGGGGCTCTGAACACTGAAGCTTTCTTT.

As for this clone: The same CDR3 can be traced to other DNA sequences in this sample. The genes are TRBV5-1 and TRBJ1-3; TRBD1 aligns across 8 bases. Unmatched junction bases numbered 0, after V lost 0 bases and J lost 7 bases. CDR1 is SGHRS, CDR2 YFSETQ, per germline. This CDR3 region has 13 residues. Written as DNA, the CDR3 is TGCGCCAGCAGCTTGGACAGGGGGAACACCATATATTTT. Its protein is CASSLDRGNTIYF.

V usage is TRBV11-2 and J usage is TRBJ1-1; a possible D gene is TRBD1 (5 bases). Germline V CDR1 and CDR2: SGHAT, FQNNGV. V gave up 2 bases and J gave up 4 bases, with 8 bases separating them. The CDR3 is made up of 13 amino acids. The chain's CDR3 is CASSLSGGTEAFF. The DNA for the CDR3 is TGTGCCAGCAGCTTATCGGGGGGCACTGAAGCTTTCTTT.

This chain uses TRBV6-4 with TRBJ1-5, with D uncertain. This CDR3 spans 15 amino acids. Germline V gives CDR1 MRHNA, CDR2 SNTAGT. V dropped 6 bases and J dropped 0 bases, with 12 bases sitting between them. CDR3 region: CASSQHPYSNQPQHF. The CDR3, as DNA: TGTGCCAGCAGCCAACACCCGTATAGCAATCAGCCCCAGCATTTT.

The V and J genes are TRBV28 and TRBJ1-3; TRBD1 might be the D (6 bases). This CDR3 has 16 amino acids. The V end was cut by 10 bases, the J end by 4 bases, with 23 bases between. The germline gives CDR1 MDHEN, CDR2 SYDVKM. The chain's CDR3 is CAISKSAGAPGNTIYF. CDR3 in DNA: TGTGCCATCTCAAAATCCGCGGGGGCGCCCGGAAACACCATATATTTT.

The rearrangement joins TRBV24-1 to TRBJ2-5; D is uncertain. The V gene's germline CDR1 is KGHDR and CDR2 SFDVKD. The CDR3 contains 12 residues. V lost 1 base to trimming and J lost 4 bases, with 3 bases between them. The CDR3 DNA reads as TGTGCCACCAGTGATTTCGGAGAGACCCAGTACTTC. Amino acid sequence: CATSDFGETQYF.

This clone was recorded only once. This chain connects TRBV19 to TRBJ2-2, with 11 bases identical to TRBD2. This CDR3 region has 16 residues. V trimming: 4 bases; J trimming: 2 bases; junction bases outside the gene matches: 3. The germline gives CDR1 LNHDA, CDR2 SQIVND (reference sequence). The DNA of the CDR3 is TGTGCCAGTAGTAGACTAGCGGGGCCCAACACCGGGGAGCTGTTTTTT. Translation gives CASSRLAGPNTGELFF.

This chain joins TRBV3-1 (or the pseudogene TRBV3-2) and TRBJ2-5; the match to TRBD1 covers 8 bases. J gave up 4 bases and V 3 bases, and 4 bases lay outside the gene matches. Germline V gene data show CDR1 as LGHDT and CDR2 as YNNKEL (reference sequence). This CDR3 has 14 residues. In DNA form, the CDR3 reads TGTGCCAGCAGCCAGCGGACAGGGCGAGAGACCCAGTACTTC. Amino acids: CASSQRTGRETQYF.

The sample holds a few counts of this clone. V gene TRBV6-5 combines with J gene TRBJ1-1; 7 bases map to TRBD1. CDR3 length: 16 residues. Germline V gene lookup returns CDR1 MNHEY and CDR2 SVGAGI. V lost 4 bases and J lost 1; bases outside the gene matches: 9. The CDR3 is CASSFLKRQGNTEAFF. The CDR3 DNA reads TGTGCCAGCAGTTTTCTAAAACGACAGGGGAACACTGAAGCTTTCTTT.

The gene calls are TRBV6-6 and TRBJ2-3; 11 bases align to TRBD2. This CDR3 region has 15 residues. Trimming at V came to 3 bases and at J to 3 bases, leaving 2 bases not matched to a gene. CDR1 is MNHNY, CDR2 SVGAGI, per germline (reference sequence). The CDR3 loop reads CASSYLAGGTDTQYF. The CDR3 coding sequence is TGTGCCAGCAGTTATCTAGCGGGAGGAACAGATACGCAGTATTTT.

The chain couples TRBV19 to TRBJ1-5; weak D call: TRBD1 (5 bases). The ends were cut back, 3 bases at V and 5 bases at J, with 14 bases in the middle. CDR3 length: 15 residues. Germline V gives CDR1 LNHDA, CDR2 SQIVND (reference sequence). CDR3: CASSITGSSDQPQHF. The CDR3 DNA reads as TGTGCCAGTAGTATTACAGGCAGTTCCGATCAGCCCCAGCATTTT.

V gene TRBV11-1 combines with J gene TRBJ1-1; D ambiguous. Trimming left V 1 base short and J 0 bases short, with 12 bases between. The CDR3 runs to 16 residues. Per the germline V gene, CDR1 is SGHAT and CDR2 is FQDESV (reference sequence). CDR3 loop: CASSLEFKGVNTEAFF. The CDR3 DNA is TGTGCCAGCAGCTTAGAGTTCAAGGGAGTGAACACTGAAGCTTTCTTT.

The chain carries TRBV7-3 and TRBJ2-5, with TRBD2 matching over 7 bases. The germline V gene has CDR1 SGHTA and CDR2 FQGTGA. The trim removed 1 base at V and 5 bases at J, leaving 7 bases unmatched. The CDR3 sequence is 15 residues long. Written as DNA, the CDR3 is TGTGCCAGCAGCTTAAAGTCTAGCGGCCCTGAGACCCAGTACTTC. It is translated as CASSLKSSGPETQYF.